This record covers a single T cell receptor beta chain. Its antigen remains unidentified. The record originates from a study of graft-versus-host responses after intestinal transplantation. Repertoires were generated with immunoSEQ multiplex PCR, while TCRdb's copy carries only in-frame clones and drops some. The sample lists fewer than 95,000 clones, 85% to 95% occurring once. Here the sequenced sample was unstimulated CD8+ T cells sorted from spleen or lymph node cells, taken before intestinal transplant. This receptor was obtained from a human donor who received an intestinal transplant.

For the CDR3, the DNA is TGTGCCAGTCGAATGGGGGGATACTCTGGAAACACCATATATTTT. Its translation: CASRMGGYSGNTIYF. The gene calls are TRBV19 and TRBJ1-3; D is possibly TRBD1 (5 bases). The CDR3 loop spans 15 amino acids. CDR1 is LNHDA, CDR2 SQIVND, per germline (reference sequence). Trimming pared 8 bases from V and 0 bases from J, leaving 14 bases between.